These 27 T cell receptor beta chains were sequenced from one sample in a study of T cell repertoires in cytomegalovirus infection. These receptors have no known antigen. TCRdb independently ran MiXCR on the reads; one entry per CDR3 protein. The sample includes about 700,000 distinct CDR3 sequences, 33% of them seen just once. The specimen comprised cultured PBMCs, sampled from culture after CMV antigen stimulation. These receptors were collected from a human donor in good health (CMV status not recorded). Some clones in this sample may be carry-over from other donors' samples.

V gene TRBV30 combines with J gene TRBJ2-3; D remains ambiguous. Germline V gene lookup returns CDR1 GTSNPN and CDR2 SVGIG (reference sequence). The V end was cut by 2 bases, the J end by 4 bases, with 16 bases between. CDR3 size: 15 residues. The CDR3 protein is CAWSSSSKSSDTQYF. The CDR3 nucleotides are TGTGCCTGGAGTTCATCTAGTAAGTCTTCAGATACGCAGTATTTT.

In this sample, this clonotype turned up a few times. The J gene is TRBJ2-3, the V gene TRBV12-3 or TRBV12-4; D gene ambiguous. Trimming shortened V by 4 bases and J by 0 bases, and 14 bases separated the two germline ends. The CDR3 spans 16 residues. The CDR3 bases are TGTGCCAGCAGTTCCTTAATTGGACGGAGCACAGATACGCAGTATTTT. This gives the protein CASSSLIGRSTDTQYF.

The rearrangement joins TRBV7-4 to TRBJ2-3; D not certain. Deletions cut 5 bases from V and 0 bases from J, with 12 bases between. The V gene's germline CDR1 is SGHVT and CDR2 SQSDAQ. This CDR3 comprises 15 residues. CDR3 sequence reads: CASSLYGLSTDTQYF. Written as DNA, the CDR3 is TGTGCCAGCAGCCTGTATGGATTGAGCACAGATACGCAGTATTTT. The full variable domain, rest sourced from reference TRBV7-4 and TRBJ2-3, is GAGVSQSPRYKVAKRGRDVALRCDSISGHVTLYWYRQTLGQGSEVLTYSQSDAQRDKSGRPSGRFSAERPERSVSTLKIQRTEQGDSAVYLCASSLYGLSTDTQYFGPGTRLTVL.

J is TRBJ2-2 and V is TRBV12-3 or TRBV12-4; 10 nucleotides align to TRBD1. The CDR3 is 16 amino acids. V dropped 6 bases and J dropped 0; count of bases not matched to a gene: 4. The DNA for the CDR3 is TGTGCCAGCAGGTGGACAGGGGGATCGAACACCGGGGAGCTGTTTTTT. It is translated as CASRWTGGSNTGELFF.

This clonotype was found a few times. The chain uses TRBV20-1 and TRBJ2-5; 11 bases line up with TRBD2. CDR1 DFQATT and CDR2 SNEGSKA come from the germline V gene (reference sequence). This CDR3 comprises 14 residues. V was pared by 1 base and J by 5 bases, with 3 bases of the junction left unmatched. In DNA, the CDR3 is TGCAGTGCTAGAGCTTCTAGCGGGGGGGAGACCCAGTACTTC. Its protein product is CSARASSGGETQYF.

This clonotype was seen repeatedly, ten times or more. In nucleotides, the CDR3 is TGTGCCAGCAGCTTAGGAGGTTTTGAGACCCAGTACTTC. It encodes CASSLGGFETQYF. The chain carries TRBV7-2 and TRBJ2-5; no firm D call. Germline-derived CDR1 and CDR2 are SGHTA and FQGNSA. The CDR3 is 13 residues long. V shed 1 base and J shed 5 bases, with 8 bases lying between them.

This rearrangement joins TRBV20-1 to TRBJ2-7; D is ambiguous. With 4 bases removed from V and 6 bases from J, the gap between germline ends came to 13 bases. There are 12 residues in the CDR3. Germline V gives CDR1 DFQATT, CDR2 SNEGSKA (reference sequence). CDR3 sequence reads: CSANGLLGEQYF. The CDR3 DNA follows: TGCAGTGCTAACGGCTTACTGGGCGAGCAGTACTTC.

V usage is TRBV19 and J usage is TRBJ1-2; D unresolved. This CDR3 comprises 15 residues. The germline V gene has CDR1 LNHDA and CDR2 SQIVND (reference sequence). Trimming left V 5 bases short and J 2 bases short, with 15 bases between. The DNA for the CDR3 is TGTGCCAGTAGTCTCCTGCGGGAGGAAAACTATGGCTACACCTTC. Translation: CASSLLREENYGYTF. Complete variable domain (other parts from reference TRBV19 and TRBJ1-2): DGGITQSPKYLFRKEGQNVTLSCEQNLNHDAMYWYRQDPGQGLRLIYYSQIVNDFQKGDIAEGYSVSREKKESFPLTVTSAQKNPTAFYLCASSLLREENYGYTFGSGTRLTVV.

This clonotype was seen only a few times. V and J are TRBV7-2 and TRBJ1-5; possible D gene TRBD1, 5 bases. CDR3 length: 13 residues. Germline V gene lookup returns CDR1 SGHTA and CDR2 FQGNSA. V shed 1 base and J shed 12 bases, with 13 bases lying between them. CDR3 sequence reads: CASSLVGQGHQHF. In DNA form, the CDR3 reads TGTGCCAGCAGCTTAGTAGGTCAGGGCCACCAGCATTTT. The complete variable domain, with remaining parts taken from reference TRBV7-2 and TRBJ1-5, reads GAGVSQSPSNKVTEKGKDVELRCDPISGHTALYWYRQSLGQGLEFLIYFQGNSAPDKSGLPSDRFSAERTGGSVSTLTIQRTQQEDSAVYLCASSLVGQGHQHFGDGTRLSIL.

This clonotype was recorded only once. The V and J genes are TRBV12-3 or TRBV12-4 and TRBJ2-6, with TRBD2 as a possible D gene (5 bases). The CDR3 runs 14 residues. Deletions cut 6 bases from V and 0 bases from J, with 6 bases between. This chain's CDR3 is CASRTSSGANVLTF. For the CDR3, the DNA is TGTGCCAGCAGAACTAGCTCTGGGGCCAACGTCCTGACTTTC.

The gene calls are TRBV6-2 or TRBV6-3 and TRBJ2-2; 7 bases match TRBD2. Germline CDR1 and CDR2: MNHEY and SVGEGT. The CDR3 has 18 amino acids. V trimming: 4 bases; J trimming: 1 base; junction bases outside the gene matches: 12. The CDR3 coding sequence is TGTGCCAGCAGTTTTCCACATGCGGCTAGCGGGAACACCGGGGAGCTGTTTTTT. Amino acid sequence: CASSFPHAASGNTGELFF.

This clonotype was picked up a small number of times. The V and J genes are TRBV7-2 and TRBJ1-1, with D possibly matching TRBD1 (5 bases). This CDR3 has 12 amino acids. Trimming cost V 3 bases and J 11 bases, with 13 bases left between them. The germline V gene encodes CDR1 SGHTA and CDR2 FQGNSA. The CDR3: CASSFPGGTAFF. The CDR3 DNA reads as TGTGCCAGCAGCTTCCCCGGCGGGACGGCTTTCTTT.

The chain is built from TRBV7-6 and TRBJ2-3; TRBD1 aligns across 9 bases. The CDR3 consists of 16 residues. Germline V CDR1 and CDR2: SGHVS, FNYEAQ. V shed 5 bases and J 4 bases; nucleotides not matched to a gene: 10. DNA of the CDR3: TGTGCCAGCAGCCGACCCGGGACAGGGTTTGCAGATACGCAGTATTTT. Its protein product is CASSRPGTGFADTQYF.

This clonotype has a handful of counts. The chain links TRBV6-2 or TRBV6-3 to TRBJ2-1; TRBD1 aligns across 9 bases. CDR1 is MNHEY, CDR2 SVGEGT, per germline. The CDR3 spans 14 residues. With V trimmed by 9 bases and J by 7 bases, 10 bases remained unmatched. The CDR3 reads CASPLQGAWNEQFF. The DNA of the CDR3 is TGTGCCAGTCCCTTACAGGGGGCTTGGAATGAGCAGTTCTTC.

The chain is built from TRBV6-6 and TRBJ2-1, with D maybe TRBD2 (6 bases). This CDR3 region has 13 residues. V was shortened by 2 bases and J by 9 bases, with 11 bases between the two germline ends. Looked up from germline, CDR1 is MNHNY and CDR2 is SVGAGI (reference sequence). In nucleotides, the CDR3 is TGTGCCAGCAGTTACCTGGACGGGGGTGAGCAGTTCTTC. This translates into CASSYLDGGEQFF.

The CDR3, as DNA: TGTGCCAGTACCCCAGTCACAACTAATGAAAAACTGTTTTTT. Protein product: CASTPVTTNEKLFF. The rearrangement uses TRBV6-6 and TRBJ1-4; D is unresolved. The CDR3 contains 14 residues. V was cut by 9 bases and J by 0 bases, with 11 bases left in between. Germline CDR1 MNHNY, CDR2 SVGAGI (reference sequence).

V and J are TRBV6-1 and TRBJ1-6; possibly TRBD1 for D (5 bases). CDR1 and CDR2 (germline): MNHNS, SASEGT. This CDR3 has 13 amino acids. Trimming stripped 5 bases from V and 8 bases from J, with 10 bases between. CDR3 coding DNA: TGTGCCAGCAGTTCAGGGCTTCATTCACCCCTCCACTTT. Protein product: CASSSGLHSPLHF.

This clonotype was counted a single time. This chain joins TRBV4-3 and TRBJ2-3, with no clear D. The V gene lost 0 bases and the J gene lost 0 bases, with 10 bases spanning the gap. The CDR3 spans 16 residues. Germline loops: CDR1 LGHNA, CDR2 YSLEER. The CDR3 is CASSQDYGPSTDTQYF. DNA of the CDR3: TGCGCCAGCAGCCAAGATTATGGCCCCAGCACAGATACGCAGTATTTT.

The chain links TRBV5-1 to TRBJ2-5, with 7 positions matching TRBD1. With 0 bases clipped from V and 3 bases from J, the junction kept 5 bases outside the gene matches. The CDR3 totals 15 residues. Germline CDR1 is SGHRS and CDR2 is YFSETQ. The chain's CDR3 is CASSLADRAKETQYF. CDR3 nucleotides: TGCGCCAGCAGCTTGGCTGACAGGGCAAAAGAGACCCAGTACTTC.

This clonotype was counted many times. The rearrangement links TRBV7-2 to TRBJ1-2; no reliable D call. Germline lookup yields CDR1 SGHTA and CDR2 FQGNSA. V dropped 5 bases and J dropped 1 base, with 2 bases sitting between them. The CDR3 has 11 residues. The CDR3: CASSGNYGYTF. DNA for the CDR3: TGTGCCAGCAGCGGTAACTATGGCTACACCTTC. Drawing the rest from reference TRBV7-2 and TRBJ1-2, the complete variable domain is GAGVSQSPSNKVTEKGKDVELRCDPISGHTALYWYRQSLGQGLEFLIYFQGNSAPDKSGLPSDRFSAERTGGSVSTLTIQRTQQEDSAVYLCASSGNYGYTFGSGTRLTVV.

The J gene is TRBJ2-3, the V gene TRBV7-2; D not certain. Trimming removed 2 bases from V and 5 bases from J, with 11 bases in between. The CDR3 is 14 amino acids. Looked up from germline, CDR1 is SGHTA and CDR2 is FQGNSA. As DNA, the CDR3 is TGTGCCAGCAGCTTAAGAGTGGGCGTAGATACGCAGTATTTT. Its protein is CASSLRVGVDTQYF.

This chain connects TRBV5-6 to TRBJ1-1; D possibly corresponds to TRBD1 (5 bases). CDR3 length: 17 amino acids. Germline V gene data show CDR1 as SGHDT and CDR2 as YYEEEE. The ends were cut back, 1 base at V and 5 bases at J, with 21 bases in the middle. The CDR3 sequence is CASSLRTGRVQLTEAFF. The CDR3 nucleotides are TGTGCCAGCAGCTTGCGAACAGGCCGGGTCCAGTTGACTGAAGCTTTCTTT. The whole variable domain, remainder taken from reference TRBV5-6 and TRBJ1-1, is DAGVTQSPTHLIKTRGQQVTLRCSPKSGHDTVSWYQQALGQGPQFIFQYYEEEERQRGNFPDRFSGHQFPNYSSELNVNALLLGDSALYLCASSLRTGRVQLTEAFFGQGTRLTVV.

This clonotype was detected a few times. J is TRBJ2-5 and V is TRBV24-1; D remains ambiguous. The V end lost 0 bases, the J end lost 5 bases, and 0 bases lay between the germline ends. Per germline, CDR1 KGHDR and CDR2 SFDVKD. The CDR3 totals 11 residues. The CDR3 DNA sequence: TGTGCCACCAGTGATTTGGAGACCCAGTACTTC. This gives the protein CATSDLETQYF.

In its sample, this clonotype was seen a few times. In nucleotides, the CDR3 is TGTGCCAGCAGCCAAGTCTTGGACGGTTCCTATGGCTACACCTTC. This codes for CASSQVLDGSYGYTF. The chain recombines TRBV4-2 with TRBJ1-2; D gene ambiguous. The CDR3 is made up of 15 amino acids. Trimming took off 1 base at V and 4 bases at J, with 13 bases between the two ends. Germline V lookup: CDR1 LGHNA, CDR2 YNFKEQ.

V usage is TRBV7-2 and J usage is TRBJ2-1; D is possibly TRBD2 (5 bases). CDR3 size: 15 residues. V was pared by 5 bases and J by 5 bases, with 16 bases between. In germline, CDR1 is SGHTA, CDR2 FQGNSA. The CDR3, as DNA: TGTGCCAGCAGCCAGGTCGGCGGACTCAACAATGAGCAGTTCTTC. Translated, it gives CASSQVGGLNNEQFF. Full variable domain (rest looked up from reference TRBV7-2 and TRBJ2-1): GAGVSQSPSNKVTEKGKDVELRCDPISGHTALYWYRQSLGQGLEFLIYFQGNSAPDKSGLPSDRFSAERTGGSVSTLTIQRTQQEDSAVYLCASSQVGGLNNEQFFGPGTRLTVL.

The chain has TRBV11-2 and TRBJ2-1, with 15 bases that match TRBD2. With V trimmed by 5 bases and J by 1 base, 15 bases remained unmatched. Germline loops: CDR1 SGHAT, CDR2 FQNNGV. CDR3 length equals 21 residues. CDR3 residues: CASSNYPGTSGGTRSYNEQFF. CDR3 DNA: TGTGCCAGCAGCAATTACCCCGGGACTAGCGGGGGGACACGTTCCTACAATGAGCAGTTCTTC.

The chain uses TRBV5-1 and TRBJ1-5; the D is unclear. V was clipped by 0 bases and J by 0 bases, with 7 bases between them. This CDR3 contains 15 residues. Germline V gene lookup returns CDR1 SGHRS and CDR2 YFSETQ. CDR3 sequence: CASSLDPTSNQPQHF. The CDR3 DNA reads TGCGCCAGCAGCTTGGACCCCACTAGCAATCAGCCCCAGCATTTT.